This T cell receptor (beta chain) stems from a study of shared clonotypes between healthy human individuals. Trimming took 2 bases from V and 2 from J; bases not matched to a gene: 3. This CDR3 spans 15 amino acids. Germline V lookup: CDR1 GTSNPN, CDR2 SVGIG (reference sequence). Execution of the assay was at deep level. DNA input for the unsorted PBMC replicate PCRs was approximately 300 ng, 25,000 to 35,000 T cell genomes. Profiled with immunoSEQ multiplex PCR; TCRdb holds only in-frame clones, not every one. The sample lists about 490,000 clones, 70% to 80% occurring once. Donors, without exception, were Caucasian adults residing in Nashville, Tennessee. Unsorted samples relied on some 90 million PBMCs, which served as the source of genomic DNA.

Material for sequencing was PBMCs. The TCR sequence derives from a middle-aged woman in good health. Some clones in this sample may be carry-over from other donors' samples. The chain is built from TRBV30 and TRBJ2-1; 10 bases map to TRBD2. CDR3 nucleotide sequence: TGTGCCTGGAGTCTCGGACTAGCGGCCTACAATGAGCAGTTCTTC. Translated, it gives CAWSLGLAAYNEQFF.